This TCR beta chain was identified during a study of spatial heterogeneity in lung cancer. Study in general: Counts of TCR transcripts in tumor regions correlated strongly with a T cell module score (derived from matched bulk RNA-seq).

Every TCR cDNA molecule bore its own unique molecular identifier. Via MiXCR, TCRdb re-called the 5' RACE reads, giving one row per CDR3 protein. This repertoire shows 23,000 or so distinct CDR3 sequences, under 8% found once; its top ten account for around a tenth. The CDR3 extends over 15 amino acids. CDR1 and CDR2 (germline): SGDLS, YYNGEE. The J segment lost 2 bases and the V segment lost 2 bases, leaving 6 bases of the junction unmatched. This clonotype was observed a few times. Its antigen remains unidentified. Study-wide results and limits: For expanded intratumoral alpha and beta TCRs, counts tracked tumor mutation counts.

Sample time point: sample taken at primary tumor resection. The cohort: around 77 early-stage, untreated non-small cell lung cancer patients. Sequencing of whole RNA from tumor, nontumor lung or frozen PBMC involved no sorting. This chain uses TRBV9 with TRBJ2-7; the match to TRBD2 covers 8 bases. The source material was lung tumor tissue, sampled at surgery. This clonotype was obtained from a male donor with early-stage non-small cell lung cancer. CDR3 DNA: TGTGCCAGCAGCGTTGGGGCGGGGGGAACCTACGAGCAGTACTTC. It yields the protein CASSVGAGGTYEQYF.